The 9 T cell receptor beta chains below all came from one sample that was sequenced in a study of T cells in localized non-small cell lung cancer. The assay was immunoSEQ multiplex PCR, and TCRdb's table has in-frame clones only and misses some. The sample contains around 30,000 clones, roughly 78% of which appear only once. Specimen: peripheral blood, collected before any cancer treatment. All receptors come from a male donor older than 55 with stage II squamous cell lung carcinoma.

The chain combines TRBV5-1 with TRBJ2-2, with unresolved D. The CDR3 extends over 18 amino acids. CDR1 SGHRS and CDR2 YFSETQ come from the germline V gene. The germline V and J ends were trimmed by 1 base and 3 bases, with 19 bases remaining between them. CDR3 nucleotide sequence: TGCGCCAGCAGCTTGACCGAAGGGCCCGATCTTTACACCGGGGAGCTGTTTTTT. Translated: CASSLTEGPDLYTGELFF.

The rearrangement uses TRBV30 and TRBJ2-1; TRBD2 might be the D (5 bases). The V gene lost 7 bases and the J gene lost 0 bases, with 10 bases spanning the gap. The CDR3 length is 13 residues. CDR1 and CDR2 from the germline V gene are GTSNPN and SVGIG (reference sequence). The CDR3 DNA reads as TGTGCCTTTGACCGGGACTCCTACAATGAGCAGTTCTTC. Translated: CAFDRDSYNEQFF.

The chain employs TRBV12-5 and TRBJ1-5; D possibly corresponds to TRBD1 (5 bases). This CDR3 is 13 amino acids long. Per the germline V gene, CDR1 is LGHNT and CDR2 is FRNRAP. Trimming shortened V by 5 bases and J by 6 bases, and 11 bases separated the two germline ends. The CDR3 DNA reads TGTGCTAGTGGTATAGAGAGGGGTCAGCCCCAGCATTTT. Protein product: CASGIERGQPQHF. Based on the CDR3 plus reference TRBV12-5 and TRBJ1-5, the full variable domain is DARVTQTPRHKVTEMGQEVTMRCQPILGHNTVFWYRQTMMQGLELLAYFRNRAPLDDSGMPKDRFSAEMPDATLATLKIQPSEPRDSAVYFCASGIERGQPQHFGDGTRLSIL.

The chain links TRBV2 to TRBJ1-1, with a tentative D call TRBD1 (6 bases). The germline V and J ends were trimmed by 5 bases and 7 bases, with 20 bases remaining between them. This CDR3 spans 15 amino acids. The germline V gene encodes CDR1 SNHLY and CDR2 FYNNEI. The CDR3 DNA follows: TGTGCCAGCAGTCCAGCCTCAGGACAGTACAGTGAAGCTTTCTTT. As protein: CASSPASGQYSEAFF.

This chain connects TRBV21-1 to TRBJ1-3; TRBD1, the table's D call, was not compared with the DNA. TRBV21-1 is marked as a pseudogene. CDR3 size: 18 residues. Here the CDR3 reads CASSPRTWQGNSGNTIYF. The CDR3 DNA reads TGTGCCAGCAGCCCCCGTACGTGGCAGGGGAACTCTGGAAACACCATATATTTT.

V usage is TRBV5-4 and J usage is TRBJ1-1; D might be TRBD1 (5 bases). This CDR3 region has 14 residues. The germline gives CDR1 SGHNT, CDR2 YYREEE (reference sequence). The V gene lost 2 bases and the J gene lost 4 bases, with 12 bases spanning the gap. CDR3 region: CASSLGAGGTEAFF. CDR3 in DNA: TGTGCCAGCAGCTTAGGGGCCGGTGGCACTGAAGCTTTCTTT.

J is TRBJ1-1 and V is TRBV11-3; 8 bases are shared with TRBD1. After removal of 5 bases from V and 4 bases from J, the junction contained 6 bases not matched to a gene. Germline V gene data show CDR1 as SGHNT and CDR2 as YENEEA. CDR3 length: 14 residues. In DNA form, the CDR3 reads TGTGCCAGCAGCCCCCAGGGGGCGAGCACTGAAGCTTTCTTT. It yields the protein CASSPQGASTEAFF.

This rearrangement joins TRBV14 to TRBJ2-7; the match to TRBD2 covers 10 bases. The CDR3 runs to 16 residues. The germline CDR1 and CDR2 sequences are SGHDN and FVKESK. V lost 4 bases, J lost 1 base, and 7 bases stayed unmatched. The CDR3 loop reads CASSRRTSGTSYEQYF. Written as DNA, the CDR3 is TGTGCCAGCAGCCGTCGAACTAGCGGGACATCCTACGAGCAGTACTTC.

The chain employs TRBV6-1 and TRBJ2-3; tentatively, D is TRBD1 (5 bases). Looked up from germline, CDR1 is MNHNS and CDR2 is SASEGT. V was trimmed by 4 bases and J by 5 bases, leaving 13 bases between them. This CDR3 is 14 amino acids long. In DNA, the CDR3 is TGTGCCAGCAGTGGGGGCCAGACGATAGATACGCAGTATTTT. This translates into CASSGGQTIDTQYF.